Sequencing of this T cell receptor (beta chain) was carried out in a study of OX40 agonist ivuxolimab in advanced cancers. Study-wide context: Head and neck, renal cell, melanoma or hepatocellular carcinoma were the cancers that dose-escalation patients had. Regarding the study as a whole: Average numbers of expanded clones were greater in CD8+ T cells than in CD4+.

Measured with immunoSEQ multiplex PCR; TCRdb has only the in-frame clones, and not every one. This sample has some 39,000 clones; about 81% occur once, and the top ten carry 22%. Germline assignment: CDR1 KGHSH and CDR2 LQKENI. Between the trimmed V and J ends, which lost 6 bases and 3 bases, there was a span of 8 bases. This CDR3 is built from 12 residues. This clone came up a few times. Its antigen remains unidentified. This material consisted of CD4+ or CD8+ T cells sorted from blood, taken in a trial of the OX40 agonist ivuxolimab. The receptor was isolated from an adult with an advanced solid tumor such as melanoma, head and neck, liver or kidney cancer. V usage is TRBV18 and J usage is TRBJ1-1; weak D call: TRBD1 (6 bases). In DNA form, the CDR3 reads TGTGCCAGCTCCGAGGGGGACACTGAAGCTTTCTTT. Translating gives CASSEGDTEAFF.